These 12 T cell receptor beta chains share one sample of origin, sequenced in a study of T cell changes during pregnancy in multiple sclerosis. Assay: immunoSEQ multiplex PCR; the TCRdb copy retains only in-frame clones and omits some. The table records approximately 9,100 clones, around 87% of them present only once. The material sequenced was CD8+ T cells from peripheral blood mononuclear cells, taken in the first trimester of pregnancy. These receptors originate from a female donor in good health, enrolled as a control in a pregnancy study.

This rearrangement joins TRBV27 to TRBJ2-7; TRBD1 agrees at 8 bases. This CDR3 comprises 14 residues. The V gene end was trimmed by 5 bases and the J gene end by 6 bases; junction bases not matched to a gene: 9. The germline gives CDR1 MNHEY, CDR2 SMNVEV (reference sequence). In DNA form, the CDR3 reads TGTGCCAGCAGTCCAGGGGGCGCATCCGGCGAGCAGTACTTC. It is translated as CASSPGGASGEQYF.

The V call is TRBV10-1, the J call TRBJ2-2; 9 positions agree with TRBD2. This CDR3 has 15 residues. Trimming cost V 3 bases and J 10 bases; bases outside gene matches: 9. Looked up from germline, CDR1 is WNHNN and CDR2 is SYGVQD (reference sequence). In DNA form, the CDR3 reads TGCGCCAGCAGTGACCCAGCGGGGGGCCAGGAGGAGCTGTTTTTT. Protein product: CASSDPAGGQEELFF.

Written as DNA, the CDR3 is TGTGCCAGCAGCGACAGCCCTAATGAGCAGTTCTTC. This translates into CASSDSPNEQFF. V is TRBV5-6 and J is TRBJ2-1; a weak D match, TRBD1 (5 bases). Trimming pared 4 bases from V and 7 bases from J, leaving 9 bases between. Germline V gene sequence: CDR1 SGHDT, CDR2 YYEEEE. The CDR3 has 12 residues.

The count of this clone is one. The chain employs TRBV6-1 and TRBJ1-2; 7 nucleotides match TRBD1. CDR1 is MNHNS, CDR2 SASEGT, per germline. Trimming cost V 6 bases and J 4 bases; bases outside gene matches: 8. CDR3 length equals 14 residues. The CDR3 bases are TGTGCCAGCAGCCTCCACAGGGGAACCTATGGCTACACCTTC. Its translation: CASSLHRGTYGYTF.

The rearrangement joins TRBV28 to TRBJ1-3, with TRBD1 as a possible D gene (6 bases). V gave up 2 bases and J gave up 7 bases, with 12 bases separating them. Germline loops: CDR1 MDHEN, CDR2 SYDVKM. CDR3 length: 14 residues. CDR3 nucleotides: TGTGCCAGCAGTTTAGACAGGTGGTGGAACACCATATATTTT. It translates to CASSLDRWWNTIYF.

The genes are TRBV27 and TRBJ2-7, with 10 bases that match TRBD2. CDR1 and CDR2 (germline): MNHEY, SMNVEV (reference sequence). The V and J ends lost 1 base and 5 bases, in that order; junction bases with no gene match: 14. The CDR3 has 18 residues. CDR3 protein: CASSLFPPGTSVWNEQYF. The CDR3 DNA is TGTGCCAGCAGTTTATTTCCCCCCGGGACTAGCGTCTGGAACGAGCAGTACTTC.

The V call is TRBV19, the J call TRBJ2-3; D not certain. V was pared by 5 bases and J by 7 bases, with 10 bases between. The germline V gene has CDR1 LNHDA and CDR2 SQIVND (reference sequence). CDR3 length: 12 amino acids. The CDR3 reads CASSPDWNTQYF. CDR3 nucleotide sequence: TGTGCCAGTAGTCCTGACTGGAATACGCAGTATTTT.

The V gene is TRBV5-1, the J gene TRBJ2-1, with D unresolved. The ends were cut back, 6 bases at V and 5 bases at J, with 9 bases in the middle. The CDR3 is 12 amino acids. Germline CDR1 and CDR2: SGHRS and YFSETQ. This CDR3 reads CASKRGDNEQFF. The CDR3 coding sequence is TGCGCCAGCAAGCGTGGAGACAATGAGCAGTTCTTC.

This chain joins TRBV7-9 and TRBJ2-4; 11 bases map to TRBD1. V lost 3 bases, J lost 2 bases, and 3 bases stayed unmatched. The CDR3 has 16 residues. Germline CDR1 is SEHNR and CDR2 is FQNEAQ (reference sequence). The CDR3 protein is CASSLGQGETKNIQYF. The CDR3 DNA is TGTGCCAGCAGCTTGGGACAGGGGGAAACCAAAAACATTCAGTACTTC.

The CDR3 DNA is TGTGCCGTCCCGAGCGGGAAAGGCACAGATACGCAGTATTTT. This gives the protein CAVPSGKGTDTQYF. The V gene is TRBV28, the J gene TRBJ2-3, with 7 bases that match TRBD2. The CDR3 has 14 amino acids. V lost 11 bases, J lost 1 base, and 9 bases stayed unmatched. Germline lookup yields CDR1 MDHEN and CDR2 SYDVKM.

This clone was seen a single time. This chain joins TRBV6-1 and TRBJ2-7, with TRBD1 matching over 7 bases. J gave up 3 bases and V 6 bases, and 2 bases lay outside the gene matches. The CDR3 length is 12 residues. The germline V gene has CDR1 MNHNS and CDR2 SASEGT. DNA of the CDR3: TGTGCCAGCAGAGGGGACAGCTACGAGCAGTACTTC. This codes for CASRGDSYEQYF.

The rearrangement links TRBV7-8 to TRBJ2-5, with D unresolved. CDR3 length: 13 amino acids. CDR1 and CDR2 (germline): SGHVS, FQNEAQ. Trimming took off 10 bases at V and 3 bases at J, with 15 bases between the two ends. The chain's CDR3 is CATGWRKEETQYF. The DNA of the CDR3 is TGTGCCACCGGGTGGCGGAAAGAAGAGACCCAGTACTTC.